The T cell receptor beta chain under discussion was sequenced for a study of blood T cell repertoires in COVID-19. Background on the study: COVID-19 samples, acute and convalescent, were from the United States, Italy and Spain. PBMCs, B-cell-depleted T cells, or T cells provided the cDNA or gDNA that made up the material.

As originally analysed: How many nucleated cells were present was estimated from reference gene primer amplification. This table comes from immunoSEQ multiplex PCR, and its TCRdb copy is limited to in-frame clones, with some not included. From that table come the V and J calls and clone size; the DNA was used to work out D and trimming. Of more than 140,000 clones in the sample, about 86% were seen once. The germline V gene encodes CDR1 SGHTA and CDR2 FQGTGA. The CDR3 is 14 amino acids. V gave up 0 bases and J gave up 7 bases, with 11 bases separating them. The V and J genes are TRBV7-3 and TRBJ2-3; D is ambiguous. What was sequenced was peripheral blood. The sequence was obtained from a woman in her sixties or seventies with acute or convalescent COVID-19. In nucleotides, the CDR3 is TGTGCCAGCAGCTTAACGGGCCCTGGAAATACGCAGTATTTT. Its translation: CASSLTGPGNTQYF.